Listed here is a single TCR beta chain. Antigen specificity is unknown. PCR primers comprised 60 Vbeta and 13 Jbeta primers. Only in-frame clones appear in the TCRdb table, and some are missing; sequencing was by immunoSEQ multiplex PCR. The sample shows 140,000 to 150,000 clones, over 70% of them seen only once. The sample comes from a study of cytomegalovirus exposure and HLA in healthy donors. Notes on the study in general: Productive status was seen about 87% or about 30% of the time for most TCR beta V segments in an earlier analysis. Cytomegalovirus status was reportedly diagnosed by the classifier with high specificity and sensitivity. Later on, an analysis tied approximately 17,000 TCR beta sequences to HLA alleles at 0.05 false discovery rate.

Germline CDR1 reads SGHAT; CDR2 reads FQNNGV. CDR3 size: 11 residues. V shed 5 bases and J shed 1 base, with 3 bases lying between them. The chain recombines TRBV11-2 with TRBJ2-7; the D is unclear. Sequences were obtained from PBMCs. The TCR originated in a woman aged 40 to 55 in good health and CMV-seropositive. This CDR3 is CASSASYEQYF. The CDR3 bases are TGTGCCAGCAGCGCGTCCTACGAGCAGTACTTC.